Listed below are T cell receptor beta chains from one sample, sequenced in a study of CD8+ T cells in alopecia areata. Some clones are missing from TCRdb's copy, which holds only in-frame ones; the method was immunoSEQ multiplex PCR. The table has roughly 20,000 clones, under 75% seen once; the top ten hold more than 6%. This specimen consisted of skin, obtained at week 0. The receptors stem from a human donor with alopecia areata. Both conserved end residues are trimmed from each CDR3.

V: TRBV6-5; J: TRBJ1-1; CDR3: ASSYYRDTEAF
V: TRBV11-2; J: TRBJ2-3; CDR3: ASSLRFGRGGTDTQY
V: TRBV27; J: TRBJ2-3; CDR3: ASRLNWGADTQY
V: TRBV7-2; J: TRBJ1-2; CDR3: ASSLHGQQNYGYT
V: TRBV27; J: TRBJ2-3; CDR3: ASSLRSWTPAGDTQY
V: TRBV2; J: TRBJ1-5; CDR3: ASSERHGNQPQH
V: TRBV12-5; J: TRBJ1-5; CDR3: ASGLVRNQPQH
V: TRBV6-5; J: TRBJ2-7; CDR3: ASSTLAGSYEQY
V: TRBV5-1; J: TRBJ1-1; CDR3: ASSLVGARDTEAF
V: TRBV15; J: TRBJ2-7; CDR3: ATSRPYDGGAYEQY
V: TRBV4-2; J: TRBJ1-5; CDR3: ASSQDPDRGGGQPQH
V: TRBV6-1; J: TRBJ1-4; CDR3: ASSLTGGNEKLF
V: TRBV7-2; J: TRBJ2-2; CDR3: ASSLWLGQNTGELF
V: TRBV4-1; J: TRBJ2-7; CDR3: ASSQDRGTGIYEQY
V: TRBV7-3; J: TRBJ2-5; CDR3: ASSLTGHPQETQY
V: TRBV6-1; J: TRBJ2-5; CDR3: ASSEALRTSGGSTQY
V: TRBV6-1; J: TRBJ2-3; CDR3: ASPAGGKDTQY
V: TRBV2; J: TRBJ2-1; CDR3: ASKMGDFPLNEQF
V: TRBV5-8; J: TRBJ2-7; CDR3: ASSLGHLTYEQY
V: TRBV7-9; J: TRBJ2-6; CDR3: ASSGDSSGANVLT
V: TRBV10-2; J: TRBJ2-5; CDR3: ASRDSSQETQY
V: TRBV5-1; J: TRBJ2-1; CDR3: ASSLESGGVYNEQF